The present T cell receptor beta chain was sequenced within a study of T-cell reconstitution after alpha-beta-depleted transplantation in children. Study-wide points: Hyperexpanded clones declined; after one year, newly produced T cells mostly supplied diversity. Expanded clones from the graft, numbering several hundred, reportedly supplied alpha-beta T cells about two months after transplant. Surviving recipient T cells and thymic progenitors accounted for the high day-60 TCRbeta diversity observed in some patients.

Germline V lookup: CDR1 MNHEY, CDR2 SMNVEV (reference sequence). This CDR3 has 13 amino acids. The V and J ends lost 6 bases and 8 bases, in that order; junction bases with no gene match: 2. Unique molecular identifiers were used to barcode this TCRbeta library. From the PCR reads, TCRdb called clonotypes with MiXCR, one entry per CDR3 protein. The data hold about 110,000 distinct CDR3 sequences, with around 6.4% observed a single time. This clonotype was observed a handful of times. Antigen unknown. This material consisted of PBMCs, mostly from graft donor cells, taken 360 days after TCRalphabeta/CD19-depleted stem cell transplant. This clonotype was sampled from a male patient aged 2 to 9 who had a stem cell transplant for acute lymphoblastic leukemia, so the T cells may come from the graft donor. The chain joins TRBV27 to TRBJ1-6; 9 bases line up with TRBD1. CDR3 nucleotide sequence: TGTGCCAGCAGGGGACAGGGATATTCACCCCTCCACTTT. Translation: CASRGQGYSPLHF.